This note documents a single T cell receptor beta chain sequence. This record belongs to a study of shared clonotypes between healthy human individuals. Measured with immunoSEQ multiplex PCR; TCRdb has only the in-frame clones, and not every one. The sample lists some 1.5 million clones; approximately 98% were seen once. The CDR3 totals 14 residues. Trimming took off 2 bases at V and 4 bases at J, with 9 bases between the two ends. Germline V CDR1 and CDR2: SGHVS, FQNEAQ. The investigators split CD4+ cells into a CD45RA+ naive subset and a CD45RA-negative memory subset. The chain is built from TRBV7-8 and TRBJ1-5; D unresolved. Sequences were obtained from naive CD4+ T cells sorted from blood. Subset indicated: CD45RA+ positively selected. This sequence was found in a man aged 25-45 years in good health. CDR3 amino acids: CASSLRLLNQPQHF. CDR3 in DNA: TGTGCCAGCAGCTTACGTTTGCTAAATCAGCCCCAGCATTTT.